Described below is a single TCR beta chain sequence and its context. This sample stems from a study of control samples from healthy donors and cancer patients. The protocol was immunoSEQ multiplex PCR, while the TCRdb copy is restricted to in-frame clones and leaves out a portion. The table lists 350,000 to 450,000 clones, 80% to 95% of them singletons. Germline assignment: CDR1 SEHNR and CDR2 FQNEAQ (reference sequence). This CDR3 region has 15 residues. V was cut by 1 base and J by 4 bases, with 11 bases left in between. The V gene is TRBV7-9, the J gene TRBJ2-1; D gene ambiguous. The source is a man between 35 and 55 years old with head and neck cancer. Sequenced sample: PBMCs. The CDR3 reads CASSLEGIEYNEQFF. CDR3 bases: TGTGCCAGCAGCTTAGAAGGTATAGAGTACAATGAGCAGTTCTTC. Drawing the rest from reference TRBV7-9 and TRBJ2-1, the complete variable domain is DTGVSQNPRHKITKRGQNVTFRCDPISEHNRLYWYRQTLGQGPEFLTYFQNEAQLEKSRLLSDRFSAERPKGSFSTLEIQRTEQGDSAMYLCASSLEGIEYNEQFFGPGTRLTVL.